The next 17 T cell receptor beta chains were all read from a single sample in a study of shared T cell receptors in the human thymus. The repertoire was sequenced with immunoSEQ multiplex PCR; TCRdb's copy has only in-frame clones and lacks some. The sample yields approximately 760,000 clones, 70% to 90% seen once. The sample also formed part of further work on human thymus T cells.

The sample comprised thymocytes. The origin of the receptors is a girl under three years old with a congenital heart defect.

The J gene is TRBJ2-7, the V gene TRBV30, with 8 bases aligning to TRBD2. CDR1 and CDR2 (germline): GTSNPN, SVGIG (reference sequence). The CDR3 totals 15 residues. J was trimmed by 2 bases and V by 5 bases; bases with no gene match: 11. CDR3 DNA: TGTGCCTGGCAGGAACCGGGACTAGAGACCTACGAGCAGTACTTC. The encoded protein is CAWQEPGLETYEQYF.

V usage is TRBV6-5 and J usage is TRBJ1-2; D might be TRBD1 (6 bases). Per the germline V gene, CDR1 is MNHEY and CDR2 is SVGAGI. The CDR3 totals 13 residues. Trimming shortened V by 6 bases and J by 8 bases, and 16 bases separated the two germline ends. CDR3 in amino acids: CASRNDRRRGYTF. The CDR3, as DNA: TGTGCCAGCAGAAACGACAGGAGACGCGGCTACACCTTC.

The gene calls are TRBV15 and TRBJ1-1; 7 nucleotides agree with TRBD1. The CDR3 sequence is 20 residues long. Looked up from germline, CDR1 is LNHNV and CDR2 is YYDKDF (reference sequence). J gave up 1 base and V 0 bases, and 17 bases lay outside the gene matches. The CDR3 sequence is CATSREGPALGGRPNTEAFF. DNA of the CDR3: TGTGCCACCAGCAGAGAGGGACCGGCTTTAGGGGGCCGTCCGAACACTGAAGCTTTCTTT.

The chain recombines TRBV9 with TRBJ1-6, with 7 bases fitting TRBD1. This CDR3 comprises 17 residues. V shed 4 bases, J shed 6 bases, and the junction held 13 bases outside the gene matches. CDR1 and CDR2 from the germline V gene are SGDLS and YYNGEE. CDR3 sequence reads: CASSQGGRARPNSPLHF. The CDR3 nucleotides are TGTGCCAGCAGCCAGGGGGGTAGGGCCCGGCCTAATTCACCCCTCCACTTT.

V and J are TRBV6-5 and TRBJ2-7, with a weak D call TRBD1 (5 bases). The CDR3 has 15 amino acids. Looked up from germline, CDR1 is MNHEY and CDR2 is SVGAGI. V dropped 4 bases and J dropped 2 bases, with 15 bases sitting between them. CDR3: CASSFAPGITYEQYF. CDR3 coding DNA: TGTGCCAGCAGTTTTGCCCCAGGGATTACCTACGAGCAGTACTTC.

The chain couples TRBV7-9 to TRBJ1-1, with a weak D call TRBD1 (5 bases). CDR1 is SEHNR and CDR2 is FQNEAQ in the germline V gene (reference sequence). This CDR3 is 12 amino acids long. The V end was cut by 10 bases, the J end by 6 bases, with 15 bases between. CDR3 sequence: CATSPGNPEAFF. The CDR3 DNA reads as TGTGCCACCTCACCAGGGAATCCTGAAGCTTTCTTT.

This chain links TRBV5-6 with TRBJ2-4; 7 bases line up with TRBD1. The CDR3 covers 15 residues. V lost 5 bases, J lost 3 bases, and 8 bases stayed unmatched. Germline V gene sequence: CDR1 SGHDT, CDR2 YYEEEE. DNA of the CDR3: TGTGCCAGCAGTTCTCACAGGGGCCGCAAAAACATTCAGTACTTC. Its translation is CASSSHRGRKNIQYF.

This clone was seen only a few times. The V gene is TRBV27, the J gene TRBJ2-6; 7 bases map to TRBD1. V lost 4 bases to trimming and J lost 2 bases; unmatched junction nucleotides: 14. The V gene's germline CDR1 is MNHEY and CDR2 SMNVEV (reference sequence). The CDR3 runs 19 residues. The CDR3 bases are TGTGCCAGCAGTTCCCGGGACAGTAAAAAGAATGCTGGGGCCAACGTCCTGACTTTC. Protein: CASSSRDSKKNAGANVLTF.

The J gene is TRBJ1-5, the V gene TRBV19; no reliable D call. The CDR3 is 18 residues long. Germline CDR1 and CDR2: LNHDA and SQIVND (reference sequence). The ends were cut back, 6 bases at V and 3 bases at J, with 24 bases in the middle. This chain's CDR3 is CASSSLNLTVNDNQPQHF. The CDR3 region has the DNA TGTGCCAGTAGCAGCCTTAATCTAACAGTGAATGACAATCAGCCCCAGCATTTT.

This chain uses TRBV9 with TRBJ1-1, with a possible D match to TRBD1 (6 bases). The CDR3 is made up of 18 amino acids. Germline V gives CDR1 SGDLS, CDR2 YYNGEE. V dropped 3 bases and J dropped 3 bases, with 24 bases sitting between them. The CDR3 nucleotides are TGTGCCAGCAGCGGCGAAAGAAAAACAGGGATTATAGACACTGAAGCTTTCTTT. Its translation is CASSGERKTGIIDTEAFF. The whole variable domain, filled in from reference TRBV9 and TRBJ1-1, reads DSGVTQTPKHLITATGQRVTLRCSPRSGDLSVYWYQQSLDQGLQFLIQYYNGEERAKGNILERFSAQQFPDLHSELNLSSLELGDSALYFCASSGERKTGIIDTEAFFGQGTRLTVV.

This clone was counted a single time. The chain carries TRBV27 and TRBJ2-3; 9 bases agree with TRBD2. The germline V gene encodes CDR1 MNHEY and CDR2 SMNVEV (reference sequence). Trimming took 4 bases from V and 4 from J; bases not matched to a gene: 15. This CDR3 has 18 amino acids. This CDR3 is CASSWLPLAGSAADTQYF. As DNA, the CDR3 is TGTGCCAGCAGTTGGTTGCCACTAGCGGGCTCTGCGGCAGATACGCAGTATTTT.

V and J are TRBV6-5 and TRBJ1-5, with 7 bases lining up with TRBD1. Germline V CDR1 and CDR2: MNHEY, SVGAGI. The CDR3 totals 15 residues. The ends lost 4 bases at V and 1 base at J; junction bases unmatched: 4. CDR3 loop: CASSLGGASNQPQHF. CDR3 DNA sequence: TGTGCCAGCAGTTTAGGGGGCGCGAGCAATCAGCCCCAGCATTTT.

This chain joins TRBV5-1 and TRBJ1-1; maybe TRBD1 (6 bases). Germline-derived CDR1 and CDR2 are SGHRS and YFSETQ. V was cut by 6 bases and J by 5 bases, with 14 bases left in between. The CDR3 sequence is 13 residues long. Here the CDR3 DNA reads TGCGCCAGCACCTATATACAGGGAACTGAAGCTTTCTTT. Translation: CASTYIQGTEAFF.

This clone came up once. This chain joins TRBV6-5 and TRBJ2-1; D not certain. V shed 5 bases and J shed 7 bases, with 12 bases lying between them. The CDR3 contains 13 residues. Germline CDR1 and CDR2: MNHEY and SVGAGI. The CDR3 reads CASSPEWWNEQFF. The CDR3, as DNA: TGTGCCAGCAGTCCGGAGTGGTGGAATGAGCAGTTCTTC.

This clone was picked up one time. This chain connects TRBV4-1 to TRBJ2-3; weak D call: TRBD1 (6 bases). The ends were cut back, 7 bases at V and 2 bases at J, with 31 bases in the middle. Germline-derived CDR1 and CDR2 are MGHRA and YSYEKL. The CDR3 spans 20 residues. CDR3 DNA: TGCGCCAGCACCCCAATCGGGTGGATTCTCGAGTGGGGACACACAGATACGCAGTATTTT. Protein: CASTPIGWILEWGHTDTQYF.

This clone was picked up a small number of times. The genes are TRBV6-1 and TRBJ2-7, with D perhaps TRBD1 (6 bases). There are 12 residues in the CDR3. Per the germline V gene, CDR1 is MNHNS and CDR2 is SASEGT. The V end lost 10 bases, the J end lost 2 bases, and 12 bases lay between the germline ends. CDR3 amino acids: CAILGAAYEQYF. The DNA for the CDR3 is TGTGCCATCTTGGGGGCCGCCTACGAGCAGTACTTC.

The chain employs TRBV4-1 and TRBJ1-5, with 9 bases identical to TRBD1. The CDR3 has 15 residues. J lost 4 bases, V lost 2 bases, and 3 bases had no gene match. Per the germline V gene, CDR1 is MGHRA and CDR2 is YSYEKL. In DNA form, the CDR3 reads TGCGCCAGCAGCCAACTAGGACAGGGGAATCAGCCCCAGCATTTT. It is translated as CASSQLGQGNQPQHF.